The T cell receptor (beta chain) described here comes from a study of beta chain features in type 1 diabetes. TCRB transcripts that were expressed got sequenced, as all of the isolated RNA had been reverse transcribed. Clones were sequenced by immunoSEQ multiplex PCR, and TCRdb holds only the in-frame ones, with some missing. The data hold around 400,000 clones, with 10% to 15% observed a single time. Each of the sorted populations had a purity greater than 98%. Germline CDR1 is SGDLS and CDR2 is YYNGEE. The V and J ends lost 0 bases and 8 bases respectively, with 8 bases between them. This CDR3 contains 13 residues.

The sequence was obtained from a man in his late teens or twenties in good health. Sequenced: naive CD4+ T cells from blood. This chain links TRBV9 with TRBJ2-2; the D is unclear. The CDR3 nucleotides read TGTGCCAGCAGCGTAGCTGGGCCAGGGGAGCTGTTTTTT. Translation gives CASSVAGPGELFF.